This TCR beta chain emerged from a study of Graves' ophthalmopathy and Graves' hyperthyroidism. V lost 5 bases and J 0 bases, leaving 13 bases between the germline ends. Germline CDR1 is SQVTM and CDR2 is ANQGSEA. The CDR3 has 14 amino acids. Investigators amplified TCR beta CDR3 regions from RNA transcripts. HTBI primers were employed in first-round RT-PCR, then a second-round multiplex PCR followed. One entry per CDR3 protein results from TCRdb running MiXCR on the multiplex PCR reads. The sample carries 350,000 to 450,000 distinct CDR3 sequences, roughly 21% recorded once. Study-level findings and limits: Blood also contained most of the expanded thyroid clonotypes above 0.001 frequency.

This clonotype was recorded at least ten times. The antigen remains unidentified. Stable hyperthyroidism denotes an absence of ophthalmopathy throughout 18 months of follow-up. The V and J genes are TRBV29-1 and TRBJ2-5, with D uncertain. This receptor was identified in a woman under 30 with stable Graves' hyperthyroidism. The sequencing input was peripheral blood. Here the CDR3 DNA reads TGCAGCGTTCTTCAGGAAAGGTACCAAGAGACCCAGTACTTC. This encodes CSVLQERYQETQYF.